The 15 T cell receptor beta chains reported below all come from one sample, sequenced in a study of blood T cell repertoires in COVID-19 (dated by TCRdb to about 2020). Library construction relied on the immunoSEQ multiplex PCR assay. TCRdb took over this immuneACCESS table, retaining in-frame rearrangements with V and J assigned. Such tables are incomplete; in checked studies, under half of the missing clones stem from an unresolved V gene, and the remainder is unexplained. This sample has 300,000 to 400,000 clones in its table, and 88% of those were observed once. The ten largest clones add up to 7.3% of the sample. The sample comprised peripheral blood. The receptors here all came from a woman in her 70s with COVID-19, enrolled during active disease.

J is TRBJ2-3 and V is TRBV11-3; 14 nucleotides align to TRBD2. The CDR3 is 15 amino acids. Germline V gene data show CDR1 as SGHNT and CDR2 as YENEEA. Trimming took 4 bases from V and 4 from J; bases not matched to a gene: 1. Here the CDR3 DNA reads TGTGCCAGCAGCTCGACTAGCGGGGGGGCAGATACGCAGTATTTT. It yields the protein CASSSTSGGADTQYF.

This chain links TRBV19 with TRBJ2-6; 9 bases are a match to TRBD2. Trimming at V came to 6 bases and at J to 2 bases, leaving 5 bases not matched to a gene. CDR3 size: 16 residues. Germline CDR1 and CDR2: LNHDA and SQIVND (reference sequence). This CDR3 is CASRREGDPGANVLTF. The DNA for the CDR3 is TGTGCCAGTAGGCGGGAGGGGGACCCTGGGGCCAACGTCCTGACTTTC.

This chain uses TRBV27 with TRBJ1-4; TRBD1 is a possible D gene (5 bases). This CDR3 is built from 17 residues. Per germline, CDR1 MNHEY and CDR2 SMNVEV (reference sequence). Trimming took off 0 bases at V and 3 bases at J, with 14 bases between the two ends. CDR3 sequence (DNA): TGTGCCAGCAGTTTATCTCGGGGGGGACTTCCTAATGAAAAACTGTTTTTT. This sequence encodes CASSLSRGGLPNEKLFF.

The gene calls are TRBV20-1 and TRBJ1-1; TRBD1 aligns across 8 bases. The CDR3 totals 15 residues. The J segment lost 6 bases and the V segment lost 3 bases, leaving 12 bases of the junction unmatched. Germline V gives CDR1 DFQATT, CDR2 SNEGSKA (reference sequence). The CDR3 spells CSASQRSGTGAEAFF. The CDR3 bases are TGCAGTGCTAGTCAACGGTCCGGGACAGGCGCTGAAGCTTTCTTT.

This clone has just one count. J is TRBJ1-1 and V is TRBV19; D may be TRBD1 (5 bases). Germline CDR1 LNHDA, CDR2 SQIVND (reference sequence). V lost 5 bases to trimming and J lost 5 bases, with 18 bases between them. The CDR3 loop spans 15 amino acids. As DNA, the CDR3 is TGTGCCAGTAGTCCCTGGACACTGGGGGGGACTGAAGCTTTCTTT. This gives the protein CASSPWTLGGTEAFF.

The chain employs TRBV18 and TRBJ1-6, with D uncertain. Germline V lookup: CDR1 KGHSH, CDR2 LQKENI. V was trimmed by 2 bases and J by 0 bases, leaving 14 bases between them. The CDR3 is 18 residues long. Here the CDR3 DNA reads TGTGCCAGCTCACCAGCAGGAATAGAGACCTCCTATAATTCACCCCTCCACTTT. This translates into CASSPAGIETSYNSPLHF. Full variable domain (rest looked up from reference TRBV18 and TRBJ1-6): NAGVMQNPRHLVRRRGQEARLRCSPMKGHSHVYWYRQLPEEGLKFMVYLQKENIIDESGMPKERFSAEFPKEGPSILRIQQVVRGDSAAYFCASSPAGIETSYNSPLHFGNGTRLTVT.

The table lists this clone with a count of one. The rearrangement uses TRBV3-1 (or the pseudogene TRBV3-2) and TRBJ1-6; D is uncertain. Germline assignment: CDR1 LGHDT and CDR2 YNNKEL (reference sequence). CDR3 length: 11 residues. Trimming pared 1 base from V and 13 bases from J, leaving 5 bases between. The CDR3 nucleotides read TGTGCCAGCAGCCAAGGAGGGCCCCTCCACTTT. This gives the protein CASSQGGPLHF.

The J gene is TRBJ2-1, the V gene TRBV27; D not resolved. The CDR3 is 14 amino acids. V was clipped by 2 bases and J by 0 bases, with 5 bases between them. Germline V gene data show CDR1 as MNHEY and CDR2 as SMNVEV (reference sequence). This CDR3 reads CASSLTSSYNEQFF. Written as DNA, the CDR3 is TGTGCCAGCAGTTTAACCAGCTCCTACAATGAGCAGTTCTTC.

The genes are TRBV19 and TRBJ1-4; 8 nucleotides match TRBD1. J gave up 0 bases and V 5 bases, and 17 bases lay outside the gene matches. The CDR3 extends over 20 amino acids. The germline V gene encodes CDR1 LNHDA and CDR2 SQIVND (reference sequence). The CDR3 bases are TGTGCCAGTAGTCCTACTCCGGGACAGGCCCAACCGCCAACTAATGAAAAACTGTTTTTT. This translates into CASSPTPGQAQPPTNEKLFF.

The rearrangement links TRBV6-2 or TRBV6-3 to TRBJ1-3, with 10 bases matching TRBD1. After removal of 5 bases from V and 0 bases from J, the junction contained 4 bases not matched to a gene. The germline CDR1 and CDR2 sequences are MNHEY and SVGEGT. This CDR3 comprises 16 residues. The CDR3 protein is CASSPGTGASGNTIYF. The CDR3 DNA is TGTGCCAGCAGTCCCGGGACAGGGGCCTCTGGAAACACCATATATTTT.

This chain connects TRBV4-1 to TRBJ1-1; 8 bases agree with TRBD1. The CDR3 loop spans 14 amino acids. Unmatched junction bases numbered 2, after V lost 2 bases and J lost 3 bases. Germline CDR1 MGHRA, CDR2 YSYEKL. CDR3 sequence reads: CASSQMTGDTEAFF. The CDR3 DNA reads TGCGCCAGCAGCCAAATGACAGGGGACACTGAAGCTTTCTTT.

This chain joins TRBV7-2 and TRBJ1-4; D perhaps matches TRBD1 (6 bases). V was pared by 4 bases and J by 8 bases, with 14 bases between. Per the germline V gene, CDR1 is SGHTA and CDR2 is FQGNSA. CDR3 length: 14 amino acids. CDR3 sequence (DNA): TGTGCCAGCAGCTCCACCAGGGGAGGGGAAAAACTGTTTTTT. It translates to CASSSTRGGEKLFF.

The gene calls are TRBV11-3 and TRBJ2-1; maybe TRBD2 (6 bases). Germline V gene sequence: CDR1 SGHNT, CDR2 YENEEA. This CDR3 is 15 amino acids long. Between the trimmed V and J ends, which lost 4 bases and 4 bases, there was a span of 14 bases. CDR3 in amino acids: CASSSGRTNYNEQFF. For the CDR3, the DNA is TGTGCCAGCAGCTCGGGGAGGACCAATTACAATGAGCAGTTCTTC.

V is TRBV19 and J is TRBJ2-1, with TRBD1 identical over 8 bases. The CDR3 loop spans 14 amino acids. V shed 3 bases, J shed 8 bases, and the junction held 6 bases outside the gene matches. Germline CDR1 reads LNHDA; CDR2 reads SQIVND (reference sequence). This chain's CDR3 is CASSIVTGVDEQFF. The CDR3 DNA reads TGTGCCAGTAGTATTGTGACAGGGGTCGATGAGCAGTTCTTC.

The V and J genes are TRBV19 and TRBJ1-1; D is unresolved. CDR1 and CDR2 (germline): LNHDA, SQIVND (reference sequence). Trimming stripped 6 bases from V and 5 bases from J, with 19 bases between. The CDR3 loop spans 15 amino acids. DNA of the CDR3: TGTGCCAGTAGCCCCCTAGCTCGCTCGGGGACTGAAGCTTTCTTT. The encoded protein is CASSPLARSGTEAFF.